This T cell receptor (beta chain) was identified in a study of cytomegalovirus exposure and HLA in healthy donors. PCR used 60 Vbeta primers and 13 Jbeta primers. The data were produced by immunoSEQ multiplex PCR, yet TCRdb's version contains in-frame clones alone and is incomplete. The table includes 180,000 or so clones, more than 60% detected once. Germline loops: CDR1 SGDLS, CDR2 YYNGEE. Trimming took off 3 bases at V and 6 bases at J, with 12 bases between the two ends. The CDR3 runs 13 residues. This receptor was identified in a man between 18 and 29 years old in good health and CMV-seronegative. Sequencing was performed on PBMCs. This chain uses TRBV9 with TRBJ1-2; tentative D call: TRBD1 (6 bases). DNA for the CDR3: TGTGCCAGCAGCGCCCAGGGGATACATGGCTACACCTTC. Translation: CASSAQGIHGYTF.